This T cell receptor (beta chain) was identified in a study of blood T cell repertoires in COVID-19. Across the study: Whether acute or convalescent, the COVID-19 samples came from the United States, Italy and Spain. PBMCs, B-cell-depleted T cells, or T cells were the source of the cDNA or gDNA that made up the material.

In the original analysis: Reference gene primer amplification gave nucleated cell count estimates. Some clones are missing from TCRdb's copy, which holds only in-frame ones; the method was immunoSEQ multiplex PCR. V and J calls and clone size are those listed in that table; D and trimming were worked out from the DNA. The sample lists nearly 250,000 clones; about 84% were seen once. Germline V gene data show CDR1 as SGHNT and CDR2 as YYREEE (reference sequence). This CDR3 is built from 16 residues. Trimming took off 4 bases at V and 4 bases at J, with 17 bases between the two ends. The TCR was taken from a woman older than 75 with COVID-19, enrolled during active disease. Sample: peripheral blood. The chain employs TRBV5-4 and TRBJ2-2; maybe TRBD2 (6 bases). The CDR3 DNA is TGTGCCAGCAGCCCGGCTGGGGGGAAGAGCACCGGGGAGCTGTTTTTT. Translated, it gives CASSPAGGKSTGELFF.